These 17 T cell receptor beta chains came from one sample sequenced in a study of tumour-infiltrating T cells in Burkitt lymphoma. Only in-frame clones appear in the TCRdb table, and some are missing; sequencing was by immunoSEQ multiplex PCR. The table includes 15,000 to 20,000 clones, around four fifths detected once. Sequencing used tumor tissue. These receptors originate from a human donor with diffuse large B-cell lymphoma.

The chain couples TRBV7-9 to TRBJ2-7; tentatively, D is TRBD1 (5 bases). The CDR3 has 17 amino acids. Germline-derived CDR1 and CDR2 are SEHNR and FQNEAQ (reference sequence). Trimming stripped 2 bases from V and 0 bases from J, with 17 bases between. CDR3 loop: CASSLSSLSDSSYEQYF. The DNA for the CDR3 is TGTGCCAGCAGCTTAAGTTCGTTGTCAGACAGCTCCTACGAGCAGTACTTC.

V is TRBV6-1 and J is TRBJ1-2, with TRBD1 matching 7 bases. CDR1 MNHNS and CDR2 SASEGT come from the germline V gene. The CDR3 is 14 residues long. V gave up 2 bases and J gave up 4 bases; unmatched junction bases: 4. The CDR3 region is CASSERTGIYGYTF. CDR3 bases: TGTGCCAGCAGTGAACGGACAGGAATCTATGGCTACACCTTC.

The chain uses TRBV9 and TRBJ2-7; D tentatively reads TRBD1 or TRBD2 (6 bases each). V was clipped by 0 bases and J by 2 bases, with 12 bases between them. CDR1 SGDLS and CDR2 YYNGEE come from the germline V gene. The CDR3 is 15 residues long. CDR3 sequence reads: CASSVGNGGPYEQYF. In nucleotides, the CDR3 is TGTGCCAGCAGCGTAGGAAACGGGGGCCCCTACGAGCAGTACTTC.

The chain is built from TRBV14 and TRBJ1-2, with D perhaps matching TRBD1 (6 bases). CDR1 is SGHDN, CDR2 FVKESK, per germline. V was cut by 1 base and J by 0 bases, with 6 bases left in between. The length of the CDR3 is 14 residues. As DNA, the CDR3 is TGTGCCAGCAGCCAAGGGACAGCTAACTATGGCTACACCTTC. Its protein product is CASSQGTANYGYTF.

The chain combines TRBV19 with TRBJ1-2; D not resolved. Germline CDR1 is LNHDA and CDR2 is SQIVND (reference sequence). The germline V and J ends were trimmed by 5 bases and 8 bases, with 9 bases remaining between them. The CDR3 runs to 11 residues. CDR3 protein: CASSLAEGYTF. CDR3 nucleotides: TGTGCCAGTAGTTTGGCGGAGGGCTACACCTTC.

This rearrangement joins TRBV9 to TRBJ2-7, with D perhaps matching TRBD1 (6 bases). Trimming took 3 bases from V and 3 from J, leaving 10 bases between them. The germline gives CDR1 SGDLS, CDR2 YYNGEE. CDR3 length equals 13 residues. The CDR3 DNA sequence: TGTGCCAGCAGCGCAGGGGATAACTACGAGCAGTACTTC. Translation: CASSAGDNYEQYF.

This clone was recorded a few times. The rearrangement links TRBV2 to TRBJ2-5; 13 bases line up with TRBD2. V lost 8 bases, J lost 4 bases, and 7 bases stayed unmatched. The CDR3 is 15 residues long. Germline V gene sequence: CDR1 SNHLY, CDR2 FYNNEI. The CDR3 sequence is CASWTSGSRVETQYF. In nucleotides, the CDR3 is TGTGCCAGCTGGACTAGCGGGAGTCGGGTAGAGACCCAGTACTTC.

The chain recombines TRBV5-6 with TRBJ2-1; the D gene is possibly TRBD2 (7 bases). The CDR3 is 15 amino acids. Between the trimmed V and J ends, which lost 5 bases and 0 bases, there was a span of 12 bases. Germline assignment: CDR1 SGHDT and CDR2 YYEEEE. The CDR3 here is CASRRGPSSYNEQFF. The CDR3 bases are TGTGCCAGCAGGCGGGGGCCGAGCTCCTACAATGAGCAGTTCTTC.

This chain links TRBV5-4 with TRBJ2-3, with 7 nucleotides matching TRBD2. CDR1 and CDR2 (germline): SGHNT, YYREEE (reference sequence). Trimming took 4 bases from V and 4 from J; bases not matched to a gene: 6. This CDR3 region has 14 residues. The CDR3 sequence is CASSRGLGSDTQYF. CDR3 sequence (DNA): TGTGCCAGCAGCCGCGGACTAGGGTCAGATACGCAGTATTTT. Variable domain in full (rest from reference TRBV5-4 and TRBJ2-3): ETGVTQSPTHLIKTRGQQVTLRCSSQSGHNTVSWYQQALGQGPQFIFQYYREEENGRGNFPPRFSGLQFPNYSSELNVNALELDDSALYLCASSRGLGSDTQYFGPGTRLTVL.

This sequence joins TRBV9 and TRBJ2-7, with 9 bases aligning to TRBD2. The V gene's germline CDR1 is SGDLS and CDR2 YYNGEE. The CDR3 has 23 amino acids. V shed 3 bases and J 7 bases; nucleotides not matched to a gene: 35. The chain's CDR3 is CASSADVRWTSALNCPKNREQYF. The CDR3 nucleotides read TGTGCCAGCAGCGCAGATGTAAGGTGGACTAGCGCTCTTAATTGTCCAAAGAATCGGGAGCAGTACTTC.

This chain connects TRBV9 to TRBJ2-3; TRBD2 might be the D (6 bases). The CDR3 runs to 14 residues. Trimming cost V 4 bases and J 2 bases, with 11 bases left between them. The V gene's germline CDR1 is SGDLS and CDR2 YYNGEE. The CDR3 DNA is TGTGCCAGCAGCCCGGAGGGCGCCACAGATACGCAGTATTTT. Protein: CASSPEGATDTQYF.

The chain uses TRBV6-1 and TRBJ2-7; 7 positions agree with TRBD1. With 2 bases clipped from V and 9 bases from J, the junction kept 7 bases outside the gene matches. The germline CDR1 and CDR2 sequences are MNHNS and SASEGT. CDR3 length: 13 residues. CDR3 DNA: TGTGCCAGCAGTGAACAACTCCGGGACAGGCAGTACTTC. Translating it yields CASSEQLRDRQYF.

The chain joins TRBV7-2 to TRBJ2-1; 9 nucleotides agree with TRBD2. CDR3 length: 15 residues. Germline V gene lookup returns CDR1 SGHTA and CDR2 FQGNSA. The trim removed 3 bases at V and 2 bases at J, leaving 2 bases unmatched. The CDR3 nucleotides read TGTGCCAGCAGCTTCGGGACTAGCCCCTACAATGAGCAGTTCTTC. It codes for CASSFGTSPYNEQFF.

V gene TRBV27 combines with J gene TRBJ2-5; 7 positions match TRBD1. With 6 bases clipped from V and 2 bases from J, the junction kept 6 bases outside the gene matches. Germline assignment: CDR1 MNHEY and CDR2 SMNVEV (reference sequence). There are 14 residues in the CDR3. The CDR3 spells CASSFSGQQETQYF. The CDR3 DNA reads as TGTGCCAGCAGCTTCTCGGGACAGCAAGAGACCCAGTACTTC.

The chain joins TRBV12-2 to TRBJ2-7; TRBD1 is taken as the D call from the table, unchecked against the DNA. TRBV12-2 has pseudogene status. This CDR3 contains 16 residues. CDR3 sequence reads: CASRLAYRGFLYEQYF. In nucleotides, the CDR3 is TGTGCAAGTCGCTTAGCCTACAGGGGGTTTTTATACGAGCAGTACTTC.

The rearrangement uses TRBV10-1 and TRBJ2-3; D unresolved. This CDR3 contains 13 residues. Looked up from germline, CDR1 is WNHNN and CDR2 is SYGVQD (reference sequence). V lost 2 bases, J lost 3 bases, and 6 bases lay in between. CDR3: CASSEAATDTQYF. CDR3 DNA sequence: TGCGCCAGCAGTGAGGCGGCTACAGATACGCAGTATTTT.

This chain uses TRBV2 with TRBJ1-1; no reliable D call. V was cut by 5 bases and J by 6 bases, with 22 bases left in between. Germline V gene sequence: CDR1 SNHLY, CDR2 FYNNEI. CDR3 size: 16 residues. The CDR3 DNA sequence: TGTGCCAGCAGTAGCCGGGATTCGCCGAAATTTTCTGAAGCTTTCTTT. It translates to CASSSRDSPKFSEAFF. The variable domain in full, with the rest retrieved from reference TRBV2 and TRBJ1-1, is EPEVTQTPSHQVTQMGQEVILRCVPISNHLYFYWYRQILGQKVEFLVSFYNNEISEKSEIFDDQFSVERPDGSNFTLKIRSTKLEDSAMYFCASSSRDSPKFSEAFFGQGTRLTVV.